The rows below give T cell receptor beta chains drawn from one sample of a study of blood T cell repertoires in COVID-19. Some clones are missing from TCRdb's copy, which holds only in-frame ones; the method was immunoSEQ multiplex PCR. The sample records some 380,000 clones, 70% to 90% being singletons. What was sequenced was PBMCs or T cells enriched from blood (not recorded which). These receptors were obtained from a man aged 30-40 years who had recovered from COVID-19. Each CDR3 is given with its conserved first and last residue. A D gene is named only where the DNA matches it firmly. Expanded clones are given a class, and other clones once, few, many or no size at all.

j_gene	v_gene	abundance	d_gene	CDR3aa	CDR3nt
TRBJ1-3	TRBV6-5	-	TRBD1	CASSRTGGNTIYF	TGTGCCAGCAGTCGGACAGGGGGAAACACCATATATTTT
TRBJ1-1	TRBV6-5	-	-	CASEGRLGRAFF	TGTGCCAGCGAAGGACGGTTAGGGAGAGCTTTCTTT
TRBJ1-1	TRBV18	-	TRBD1	CASSPRWGRTGDTEAFF	TGTGCCAGCTCACCCCGATGGGGCCGGACAGGAGACACTGAAGCTTTCTTT
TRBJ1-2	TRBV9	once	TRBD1	CASSHGQAYGYTF	TGTGCCAGCAGCCACGGACAGGCCTATGGCTACACCTTC
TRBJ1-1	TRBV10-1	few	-	CASGGGARIKNTEAFF	TGCGCCAGCGGCGGGGGGGCACGAATCAAGAACACTGAAGCTTTCTTT
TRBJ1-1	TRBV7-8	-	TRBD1	CASSWGTGRNTEAFF	TGTGCCAGCAGCTGGGGGACAGGGAGGAACACTGAAGCTTTCTTT
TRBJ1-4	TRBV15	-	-	CATSRDRGGGNEKLFF	TGTGCCACCAGCAGAGATCGGGGGGGCGGTAATGAAAAACTGTTTTTT
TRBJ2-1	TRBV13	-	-	CASRVGGSYNEQFF	TGTGCCAGCAGGGTGGGAGGCTCCTACAATGAGCAGTTCTTC
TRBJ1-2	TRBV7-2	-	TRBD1	CASSLKTSGGGGKGYTF	TGTGCCAGCAGCTTGAAAACCTCAGGGGGAGGAGGGAAAGGCTACACCTTC
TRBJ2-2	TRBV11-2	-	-	CASSLRRANTGELFF	TGTGCCAGCAGCTTGAGGAGGGCGAACACCGGGGAGCTGTTTTTT
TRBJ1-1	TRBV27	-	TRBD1	CASSYRGYTEAFF	TGTGCCAGCAGCTACAGGGGGTACACTGAAGCTTTCTTT
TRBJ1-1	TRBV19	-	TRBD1	CASGQGARTEAFF	TGTGCCAGTGGACAGGGGGCAAGGACTGAAGCTTTCTTT
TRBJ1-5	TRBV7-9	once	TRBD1	CASSAQGDQPQHF	TGTGCCAGCAGCGCGCAGGGGGATCAGCCCCAGCATTTT
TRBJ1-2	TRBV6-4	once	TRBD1	CASSEATGDYGYTF	TGTGCCAGCAGTGAAGCGACAGGGGATTATGGCTACACCTTC
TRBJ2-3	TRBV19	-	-	CASSIEGVGTGFTDTQYF	TGTGCCAGTAGTATAGAAGGGGTCGGGACTGGTTTCACAGATACGCAGTATTTT
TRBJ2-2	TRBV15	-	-	CATSRGGGGPTGELFF	TGTGCCACCAGCAGGGGAGGAGGGGGCCCCACCGGGGAGCTGTTTTTT
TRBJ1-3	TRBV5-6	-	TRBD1	CASSLATGVGNTIYF	TGTGCCAGCAGCTTGGCTACAGGGGTCGGAAACACCATATATTTT
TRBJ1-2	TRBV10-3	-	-	CAISEGGAWGYTF	TGTGCCATCAGTGAGGGCGGCGCCTGGGGCTACACCTTC
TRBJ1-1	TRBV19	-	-	CASSVPGQRNTEAFF	TGTGCCAGTAGTGTCCCCGGACAACGGAACACTGAAGCTTTCTTT
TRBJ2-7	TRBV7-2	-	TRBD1	CASSPRLDRSYEQYF	TGTGCCAGCAGCCCCCGGCTGGACAGGTCCTACGAGCAGTACTTC